Listed below are T cell receptor beta chains from one sample, sequenced in a study of T-cell memory formation after mild COVID-19. TCRdb re-called the 5' RACE reads through MiXCR, storing one row per CDR3 protein. The sample lists 280,000 or so distinct CDR3 sequences; approximately 8% were seen once. Sequencing was done on a sample of PBMCs or a T cell subset sorted from them (not recorded which). All receptors come from a man aged 18-30 years who had mild COVID-19 (a few samples of this study predate the infection). Cell type and time point are not known. Both conserved end residues are part of each CDR3. D genes are given only for firm matches. Rows may omit the clone size; those that give it use once, few, many or a size class.

D gene	V gene	clone size	J gene	CDR3 DNA	CDR3 protein
TRBD1	TRBV2	few	TRBJ2-1	TGTGCCAGCAGGGACAGGGGGGTCTGGGGTGAGCAGTTCTTC	CASRDRGVWGEQFF
-	TRBV24-1	-	TRBJ2-5	TGTGCCACCAGTGATTTTAGGTACCAAGAGACCCAGTACTTC	CATSDFRYQETQYF
TRBD2	TRBV7-3	many	TRBJ2-5	TGTGCCAGCAGCTCCAACGGGGGGGCGAACCAAGAGACCCAGTACTTC	CASSSNGGANQETQYF
-	TRBV15	few	TRBJ2-3	TGTGCCACCAGCCCTGACGGCGGGGCGGGAGATACGCAGTATTTT	CATSPDGGAGDTQYF
-	TRBV7-8	-	TRBJ2-2	TGTGCCAGCAGCTTAGGGACACTCGGGGAGCTGTTTTTT	CASSLGTLGELFF
TRBD1	TRBV12-3/TRBV12-4	few	TRBJ2-5	TGTGCCAGCGCCGACAGGGACGGCAAAGAGACCCAGTACTTC	CASADRDGKETQYF
-	TRBV7-9	few	TRBJ1-1	TGTGCCAGCAGCCTGGCAGGGACCCAGAACACTGAAGCTTTCTTT	CASSLAGTQNTEAFF
-	TRBV20-1	few	TRBJ2-7	TGCAGTGCCGAGACACCAGGTACCTACGAGCAGTACTTC	CSAETPGTYEQYF
-	TRBV7-2	many	TRBJ2-1	TGTGCCAGCAGCTTAGGCTGGGACAATGAGCAGTTCTTC	CASSLGWDNEQFF
-	TRBV6-2/TRBV6-3	-	TRBJ1-1	TGTGCCAGCGGGGCGGCAGATTGGACTGAAGCTTTCTTT	CASGAADWTEAFF
-	TRBV5-1	few	TRBJ2-2	TGCGCCAGCAGCTTTCACAGGCCCTGGGCCGGGGAGCTGTTTTTT	CASSFHRPWAGELFF
-	TRBV19	few	TRBJ2-7	TGTGCCAGTAGTATCTCGGGGACTTCCTACGAGCAGTACTTC	CASSISGTSYEQYF
-	TRBV12-3/TRBV12-4	many	TRBJ1-2	TGTGCCAGCCGATTAAACTATGGCTACACCTTC	CASRLNYGYTF
-	TRBV28	few	TRBJ1-5	TGTGCCAGCAGTTTTTGTATACACTGCAATCAGCCCCAGCATTTT	CASSFCIHCNQPQHF
-	TRBV20-1	many	TRBJ2-3	TGCAGTGCCCAGAGAGGAGGGGCCAGCACAGATACGCAGTATTTT	CSAQRGGASTDTQYF
TRBD2	TRBV25-1	few	TRBJ2-5	TGTGCCAGCAAGAATAGCGGGGGCCAAGAGACCCAGTACTTC	CASKNSGGQETQYF
TRBD1	TRBV4-3	-	TRBJ1-4	TGCGCCAGCAGCCAATCTAGGGGGCAGGGTGAAAAACTGTTTTTT	CASSQSRGQGEKLFF
TRBD2	TRBV5-6	-	TRBJ2-5	TGTGCCAGCAGCTTACTCGACTATCGGGGGGGCCTCCTCCAAGAGACCCAGTACTTC	CASSLLDYRGGLLQETQYF
TRBD2	TRBV7-2	many	TRBJ2-1	TGTGCCAGCAGCCCGAGCGGGGGTTACTACAATGAGCAGTTCTTC	CASSPSGGYYNEQFF
TRBD2	TRBV12-3/TRBV12-4	-	TRBJ2-7	TGTGCCAGCAGGTCGAGCGGGAGAGTCTTCTACGAGCAGTACTTC	CASRSSGRVFYEQYF
-	TRBV10-3	many	TRBJ1-1	TGTGCCATCAGAAATCTCGAGTTCGAAGCTTTCTTT	CAIRNLEFEAFF
TRBD2	TRBV19	few	TRBJ2-7	TGTGCCAGTAGTCCCCTCGGGGGGGCGGCGCAGTACTTC	CASSPLGGAAQYF
TRBD1	TRBV4-2	many	TRBJ1-6	TGTGCCAGCAGCCAAGAGGACAGGGATAATTCACCCCTCCACTTT	CASSQEDRDNSPLHF
-	TRBV4-3	few	TRBJ1-1	TGCGCCAGCAGCCAAGATGGGGAATTCAACACTGAAGCTTTCTTT	CASSQDGEFNTEAFF
TRBD1	TRBV4-3	-	TRBJ1-5	TGCGCCAGCAGCATACGACAGGGCGATCAGCCCCAGCATTTT	CASSIRQGDQPQHF
TRBD2	TRBV7-9	few	TRBJ2-3	TGTGCCAGCAGAGCGGGGGCACCTAGCACAGATACGCAGTATTTT	CASRAGAPSTDTQYF
-	TRBV12-3/TRBV12-4	-	TRBJ2-7	TGTGCCAGCAGTTTAAATAAGCCAATCGAGCAGTACTTC	CASSLNKPIEQYF
-	TRBV6-5	few	TRBJ1-1	TGTGCCAGCAGACCCGCAGGAGGCACTGAAGCTTTCTTT	CASRPAGGTEAFF
-	TRBV4-3	-	TRBJ2-2	TGCGCCAGCAGCCAAGAGGCTTTGAACACCGGGGAGCTGTTTTTT	CASSQEALNTGELFF
TRBD1	TRBV27	-	TRBJ2-3	TGTGCCAGCAGTATCTCCCGGACAGGGGGCTTGGATACGCAGTATTTT	CASSISRTGGLDTQYF
TRBD1	TRBV6-6	many	TRBJ2-7	TGTGCCAGCAGTTACTCGTATGGGACAGGCCCTTTTGGGGAGCAGTACTTC	CASSYSYGTGPFGEQYF
-	TRBV12-3/TRBV12-4	few	TRBJ1-4	TGTGCCAGCAGTTTGCAGCTGATTACGGAAAAACTGTTTTTT	CASSLQLITEKLFF
-	TRBV6-5	-	TRBJ1-1	TGTGCCAGCAGTTACGGGGGCGCCTACACTGAAGCTTTCTTT	CASSYGGAYTEAFF
TRBD1	TRBV7-2	-	TRBJ2-1	TGTGCCAGCACCCGTCCGGGACAGGTCAATGAGCAGTTCTTC	CASTRPGQVNEQFF
-	TRBV5-1	-	TRBJ1-5	TGCGCCAGCAGCTCGGACCCCGGGAGCAATCAGCCCCAGCATTTT	CASSSDPGSNQPQHF
TRBD2	TRBV20-1	-	TRBJ2-5	TGCACCGCGGTAACTAGCGTTGGGGAGACCCAGTACTTC	CTAVTSVGETQYF
TRBD1	TRBV30	few	TRBJ2-1	TGTGCCTGGAGTTCGGGACAGAACAATGAGCAGTTCTTC	CAWSSGQNNEQFF
-	TRBV5-1	-	TRBJ2-7	TGCGCCAGCAGTCCTGGGACCTATAGCTCCTACGAGCAGTACTTC	CASSPGTYSSYEQYF
-	TRBV6-5	-	TRBJ1-2	TGTGCCAGCAGTTCCCAGACAGGCGGTGGCTACACCTTC	CASSSQTGGGYTF
-	TRBV20-1	-	TRBJ1-5	TGCAGTGCTAGGTCTTATGGGCCCCAGCATTTT	CSARSYGPQHF
TRBD1	TRBV7-6	-	TRBJ2-7	TGTGCCAGCAGCGACTGCAGGGGGCTTCATCTCTACGAGCAGTACTTC	CASSDCRGLHLYEQYF
-	TRBV6-2/TRBV6-3	-	TRBJ1-1	TGTGCCAGCAGCATCAGGGGCAGAGATGAAGCTTTCTTT	CASSIRGRDEAFF
TRBD2	TRBV7-2	-	TRBJ2-1	TGTGCCAGCAGTTCCGGCGGATACGGGGGGGCTAATGAGCAGTTCTTC	CASSSGGYGGANEQFF
-	TRBV7-9	few	TRBJ1-2	TGTGCCAGCAGCTTAGAGGCGCCTGGCTACACCTTC	CASSLEAPGYTF
-	TRBV12-3/TRBV12-4	-	TRBJ1-3	TGTGCCAGCAGTCCCAGGGGATACGGCACCATATATTTT	CASSPRGYGTIYF
TRBD2	TRBV20-1	-	TRBJ2-7	TGCAGTGCGCTTAGCGGGGGAGACTCCTACGAGCAGTACTTC	CSALSGGDSYEQYF
TRBD2	TRBV20-1	-	TRBJ2-3	TGCAGTGCTAGAGGAGCGGGGGGTGTGACAGATACGCAGTATTTT	CSARGAGGVTDTQYF
-	TRBV7-2	few	TRBJ1-5	TGTGCCAGCAGCCACTCGTATAGCAATCAGCCCCAGCATTTT	CASSHSYSNQPQHF
TRBD1	TRBV27	-	TRBJ2-6	TGTGCCAGCAGTTTCAAACACAGGGGTACGCTCTCTGGGGCCAACGTCCTGACTTTC	CASSFKHRGTLSGANVLTF
TRBD2	TRBV11-2	-	TRBJ2-5	TGTGCCAGCAGCCCATTCCGTGGGGGAGGGGAAGAGACCCAGTACTTC	CASSPFRGGGEETQYF
-	TRBV27	few	TRBJ2-5	TGTGCCAGCCGGAAAACCGCCGTGGGGACCCAGTACTTC	CASRKTAVGTQYF
-	TRBV6-2/TRBV6-3	-	TRBJ2-2	TGTGCCAGCAGTTACTTGGGACATCCCACCGGGGAGCTGTTTTTT	CASSYLGHPTGELFF
-	TRBV4-2	-	TRBJ1-2	TGTGCCAGCAGCCAAGATGTAGGAGGGGCGCAGAGCTACACCTTC	CASSQDVGGAQSYTF